The clone carrying this TCR beta chain has more than one count but fewer than ten. What it recognizes is unknown. Trimming stripped 4 bases from V and 0 bases from J, with 20 bases between. This CDR3 is built from 19 residues. Germline values: CDR1 SGHNT, CDR2 YYREEE (reference sequence). This specimen belongs to a study of cytomegalovirus exposure and HLA in healthy donors. Study findings and constraints: 150 or so TCR beta chains were listed as cytomegalovirus-associated. In a later analysis, specific HLA alleles were associated with over 15,000 TCR beta sequences at a 0.05 false discovery rate. Evidence from a later analysis indicated that most CMV-associated TCR beta chains looked HLA-restricted. Several V segments, TRBV6-2 and TRBV6-3 among them, could not be told apart and were dropped.

It was with 60 Vbeta and 13 Jbeta primers that the PCR ran. The protocol was immunoSEQ multiplex PCR, while the TCRdb copy is restricted to in-frame clones and leaves out a portion. This table holds approximately 67,000 clones, 65% to 70% found once. The TCR originated in a woman aged 25 to 39 in good health and CMV-seronegative. The V call is TRBV5-4, the J call TRBJ2-6; D is possibly TRBD1 (6 bases). Material for sequencing was PBMCs. CDR3 sequence reads: CASSVGFRQAHSGANVLTF. CDR3 DNA sequence: TGTGCCAGCAGCGTGGGCTTTAGACAGGCTCACTCTGGGGCCAACGTCCTGACTTTC.